This section outlines one T cell receptor beta chain sequence together with its context. Its antigen target is currently unknown. No base quality information exists; no much larger clone differs at one position. As encoded in the germline V gene (reference sequence), CDR1 is LNHDA while CDR2 is SQIVND. Trimming accounts for 0 bases at V and 7 bases at J, while the number of junction bases matched to no gene is 9. Including the terminal cysteine and phenylalanine, the CDR3 comprises 16 residues. The read is trimmed to its CDR3 DNA, 48 bases read in frame from base 1. The sample's treatment or condition label, decoded: allogeneic hematopoietic cell transplantation with graft depleted of TCRalphabeta T cells and CD19 B cells. Transplant recipients were children who received TCRalphabeta/CD19-depleted allogeneic hematopoietic cell grafts. Preparation of the library involved PCR. Sequencing used an Illumina HiSeq 2500. To normalize quantification of the TCRbeta repertoire, the TCR libraries were built with molecular barcoding that relied on unique molecular identifiers. TCRdb handled the public reads itself, with Q25 trimming in fastp and clone calling in MiXCR, and kept productive beta chains. Records with the same CDR3 protein are collapsed into one entry carrying the most frequent genes and DNA. In all, the sample holds 300,000 to 400,000 distinct CDR3 sequences, and 15% to 20% of those were seen once. The ten most abundant clones make up just over 40% of the sample.

This record belongs to a study of T-cell reconstitution after alpha-beta-depleted transplantation in children (dated by TCRdb to 2016 to 2017). Regarding the study in general: Using TCR repertoire profiling, the study followed T-cell immune reconstitution in a quantitative way in children after TCRalphabeta/CD19-depleted allogeneic hematopoietic cell transplantation.

Results the study describes overall, beyond this receptor: In some patients, the high TCRbeta diversity seen at day 60 was put down to recipient T cells and intrathymic progenitors that had survived conditioning. About two months after transplant, the apparently early recovery of alphabetaT-cell counts reportedly depended on just several hundred clones that had expanded rapidly and came from non-depleted graft cells. Hyperexpanded clone frequencies declined over subsequent months; after one year, T-cell counts and TCRbeta diversity were mostly attributed to newly produced T cells.

The clonotype was recovered from a male patient between 2 and 10 years old who had a stem cell transplant for acute lymphoblastic leukemia, so the T cells may come from the graft donor. This specimen consisted of PBMCs, mostly from graft donor cells, obtained 360 days after TCRalphabeta/CD19-depleted stem cell transplant. The rearrangement joined TRBV19 to TRBJ1-5, with 7 bases aligning to TRBD1. The CDR3 is CASSIDGHTGVQPQHF. The nucleotides are TGTGCCAGTAGTATAGATGGTCACACAGGGGTCCAGCCCCAGCATTTT.